The next 8 T cell receptor beta chains were all read from a single sample in a study of beta chain features in type 1 diabetes. Every isolated RNA sample was fully reverse transcribed, so sequencing captured expressed TCRB transcripts. The protocol was immunoSEQ multiplex PCR, while the TCRdb copy is restricted to in-frame clones and leaves out a portion. The sample includes approximately 200,000 clones, 9% to 10% seen only once; the top ten take 0.03% to 0.04%. Sequenced material: naive CD4+ T cells from blood. The receptors come from a woman aged 18-29 years in good health.

This clone was seen only a few times. V gene TRBV7-3 combines with J gene TRBJ2-2; TRBD2 matches at 9 bases. The CDR3 runs 15 residues. The V gene end was trimmed by 2 bases and the J gene end by 5 bases; junction bases not matched to a gene: 3. Looked up from germline, CDR1 is SGHTA and CDR2 is FQGTGA. DNA for the CDR3: TGTGCCAGCAGCTTATCTAGCGGGGAGACCGGGGAGCTGTTTTTT. Protein product: CASSLSSGETGELFF.

The J gene is TRBJ1-4, the V gene TRBV2, with TRBD1 identical over 8 bases. In germline, CDR1 is SNHLY, CDR2 FYNNEI. CDR3 length: 13 residues. The V and J ends lost 6 bases and 7 bases, in that order; junction bases with no gene match: 4. The CDR3 region is CASRPGTGEKLFF. For the CDR3, the DNA is TGTGCCAGCAGGCCCGGGACAGGTGAAAAACTGTTTTTT.

This clone has just a few counts. The chain couples TRBV7-9 to TRBJ1-5; no clear D. The CDR3 sequence is 14 residues long. Trimming removed 3 bases at V and 4 bases at J, with 10 bases between. The germline V gene encodes CDR1 SEHNR and CDR2 FQNEAQ (reference sequence). The CDR3 region is CASSFQAPNQPQHF. For the CDR3, the DNA is TGTGCCAGCAGCTTTCAGGCCCCTAATCAGCCCCAGCATTTT.

This clone showed up just a few times. In DNA, the CDR3 is TGTGCCAGCAGCTCCCCGGGACAGGGCTACGAGCAGTACTTC. The encoded protein is CASSSPGQGYEQYF. V gene TRBV9 combines with J gene TRBJ2-7; TRBD1 agrees at 9 bases. J gave up 3 bases and V 4 bases, and 5 bases lay outside the gene matches. The germline V gene has CDR1 SGDLS and CDR2 YYNGEE. This CDR3 is built from 14 residues. Looking up the rest from reference TRBV9 and TRBJ2-7 gives the full variable domain: DSGVTQTPKHLITATGQRVTLRCSPRSGDLSVYWYQQSLDQGLQFLIQYYNGEERAKGNILERFSAQQFPDLHSELNLSSLELGDSALYFCASSSPGQGYEQYFGPGTRLTVT.

The chain combines TRBV6-6 with TRBJ1-1; D is ambiguous. Trimming pared 5 bases from V and 5 bases from J, leaving 15 bases between. CDR1 is MNHNY and CDR2 is SVGAGI in the germline V gene (reference sequence). This CDR3 contains 14 residues. CDR3 protein: CASSPAGSPTEAFF. Written as DNA, the CDR3 is TGTGCCAGCAGTCCCGCGGGAAGCCCGACTGAAGCTTTCTTT.

The chain has TRBV7-3 and TRBJ1-1, with TRBD1 matching 7 bases. The V gene end was trimmed by 1 base and the J gene end by 4 bases; junction bases not matched to a gene: 0. Per germline, CDR1 SGHTA and CDR2 FQGTGA. This CDR3 has 13 amino acids. The DNA for the CDR3 is TGTGCCAGCAGCTTAAACAGGGGCACTGAAGCTTTCTTT. Amino acids: CASSLNRGTEAFF.

The genes are TRBV18 and TRBJ1-1; 11 nucleotides line up with TRBD1. Germline V CDR1 and CDR2: KGHSH, LQKENI. V was clipped by 3 bases and J by 1 base; unmatched bases: 7. The CDR3 length is 17 residues. CDR3 amino acids: CASSPKVGQGANTEAFF. CDR3 nucleotide sequence: TGTGCCAGCTCACCTAAAGTCGGACAGGGGGCGAACACTGAAGCTTTCTTT.

The chain links TRBV13 to TRBJ2-7, with 11 bases fitting TRBD2. Germline-derived CDR1 and CDR2 are PRHDT and FYEKMQ (reference sequence). The ends lost 5 bases at V and 6 bases at J; junction bases unmatched: 9. This CDR3 is built from 15 residues. This CDR3 is CASSVLAGESGEQYF. Written as DNA, the CDR3 is TGTGCCAGCAGCGTACTAGCGGGGGAGTCGGGCGAGCAGTACTTC. Looking up the rest from reference TRBV13 and TRBJ2-7 gives the full variable domain: AAGVIQSPRHLIKEKRETATLKCYPIPRHDTVYWYQQGPGQDPQFLISFYEKMQSDKGSIPDRFSAQQFSDYHSELNMSSLELGDSALYFCASSVLAGESGEQYFGPGTRLTVT.